Below, 32 T cell receptor beta chains from the same sample are listed, as sequenced in a study of cytomegalovirus exposure and HLA in healthy donors. PCR was performed using 60 Vbeta and 13 Jbeta primers. Libraries were prepared by immunoSEQ multiplex PCR; TCRdb keeps only in-frame clonotypes and omits some of them. This table has some 120,000 clones, roughly 85% appearing once. The sample taken for sequencing was PBMCs. The receptors come from a woman between 35 and 50 years old in good health and CMV-seropositive.

This clone was picked up one time. The chain has TRBV10-3 and TRBJ1-1; 7 bases are a match to TRBD1. The length of the CDR3 is 13 residues. The germline V gene has CDR1 ENHRY and CDR2 SYGVKD. J lost 2 bases, V lost 7 bases, and 4 bases had no gene match. The CDR3: CAITWDSNTEAFF. The CDR3 nucleotides are TGTGCCATCACCTGGGACAGCAACACTGAAGCTTTCTTT.

The V call is TRBV19, the J call TRBJ1-5; a weak D match, TRBD1 (5 bases). V gave up 10 bases and J gave up 3 bases, with 13 bases separating them. Germline CDR1 is LNHDA and CDR2 is SQIVND (reference sequence). CDR3 length: 13 residues. CDR3 DNA sequence: TGTGCCACCGAGGAGACAGCCAATCAGCCCCAGCATTTT. Its translation is CATEETANQPQHF.

V is TRBV7-2 and J is TRBJ2-7; 10 bases map to TRBD1. Germline V CDR1 and CDR2: SGHTA, FQGNSA. After removal of 1 base from V and 4 bases from J, the junction contained 7 bases not matched to a gene. This CDR3 contains 16 residues. The CDR3 spells CASSLDLGTGVYEQYF. The CDR3 nucleotides read TGTGCCAGCAGCTTAGATTTGGGGACAGGGGTGTACGAGCAGTACTTC.

The chain joins TRBV28 to TRBJ1-2, with D possibly matching TRBD1 (6 bases). Trimming stripped 5 bases from V and 5 bases from J, with 12 bases between. Germline loops: CDR1 MDHEN, CDR2 SYDVKM. The CDR3 is 13 residues long. CDR3 protein: CASSTPQGYGYTF. CDR3 in DNA: TGTGCCAGCAGTACGCCCCAGGGGTATGGCTACACCTTC.

The gene calls are TRBV5-1 and TRBJ2-7, with TRBD1 as a possible D gene (6 bases). This CDR3 region has 16 residues. V shed 3 bases and J shed 6 bases, with 22 bases lying between them. The germline gives CDR1 SGHRS, CDR2 YFSETQ. The CDR3 sequence: CASSSHSGTTAGEQYF. The CDR3 DNA reads as TGCGCCAGCAGCTCGCACTCCGGGACAACCGCCGGCGAGCAGTACTTC.

The rearrangement uses TRBV5-4 and TRBJ1-1, with 7 bases identical to TRBD1. The CDR3 extends over 14 amino acids. Losses at the gene ends were 1 base for V and 7 bases for J; bases not matched to a gene: 7. From germline, CDR1 is SGHNT and CDR2 YYREEE (reference sequence). CDR3 coding DNA: TGTGCCAGCAGCTTGATCGGACAGGCGTTTGAAGCTTTCTTT. It is translated as CASSLIGQAFEAFF.

Many counts were recorded for this clone. The rearrangement links TRBV5-1 to TRBJ1-4; D gene uncertain. CDR1 and CDR2 from the germline V gene are SGHRS and YFSETQ. This CDR3 region has 13 residues. V was clipped by 2 bases and J by 8 bases, with 10 bases between them. The CDR3 DNA sequence: TGCGCCAGCAGCTTTTCCCCTGTCGAAAAACTGTTTTTT. Residues: CASSFSPVEKLFF. Full variable domain (rest looked up from reference TRBV5-1 and TRBJ1-4): KAGVTQTPRYLIKTRGQQVTLSCSPISGHRSVSWYQQTPGQGLQFLFEYFSETQRNKGNFPGRFSGRQFSNSRSEMNVSTLELGDSALYLCASSFSPVEKLFFGSGTQLSVL.

The CDR3 bases are TGTGCCATCAGTGGAAGGGGGCTTGGCTACACCTTC. Amino acids: CAISGRGLGYTF. The chain has TRBV10-3 and TRBJ1-2; 7 bases are a match to TRBD1. The V segment lost 4 bases and the J segment 7 bases; nucleotides outside the gene matches: 3. Germline V gene data show CDR1 as ENHRY and CDR2 as SYGVKD. The CDR3 is 12 residues long.

This clone was counted between two and nine times. This rearrangement joins TRBV10-2 to TRBJ1-1; D uncertain. Trimming left V 4 bases short and J 0 bases short, with 6 bases between. This CDR3 spans 13 amino acids. CDR1 and CDR2 (germline): WSHSY, SAAADI. The chain's CDR3 is CASSGTMNTEAFF. As DNA, the CDR3 is TGCGCCAGCAGTGGTACTATGAACACTGAAGCTTTCTTT.

This clone was detected a few times. This chain links TRBV5-1 with TRBJ2-2; 7 bases agree with TRBD2. J lost 3 bases, V lost 1 base, and 6 bases had no gene match. Germline values: CDR1 SGHRS, CDR2 YFSETQ. This CDR3 has 16 amino acids. CDR3 in DNA: TGCGCCAGCAGCTTGCGGACTAGAGGTGACACCGGGGAGCTGTTTTTT. This codes for CASSLRTRGDTGELFF.

By share, this clone ranks as medium-sized. The chain links TRBV2 to TRBJ2-6, with 7 bases identical to TRBD2. Losses at the gene ends were 5 bases for V and 0 bases for J; bases not matched to a gene: 4. The CDR3 extends over 16 amino acids. CDR1 is SNHLY and CDR2 is FYNNEI in the germline V gene. CDR3 in DNA: TGTGCCAGCAGTTTGGGGGGGATCTCTGGGGCCAACGTCCTGACTTTC. Protein sequence: CASSLGGISGANVLTF.

This sequence joins TRBV6-1 and TRBJ2-7; D is ambiguous. Germline assignment: CDR1 MNHNS and CDR2 SASEGT. The CDR3 is made up of 15 amino acids. V was cut by 2 bases and J by 0 bases, with 11 bases left in between. The CDR3 nucleotides read TGTGCCAGCAGTGAATGGTCGGTAAGCTCCTACGAGCAGTACTTC. It translates to CASSEWSVSSYEQYF.

In DNA form, the CDR3 reads TGTGCCAGTAGTATCTCCAGGGGACTAGCGGGAATGGCGGATACGCAGTATTTT. This translates into CASSISRGLAGMADTQYF. V usage is TRBV19 and J usage is TRBJ2-3; 13 positions agree with TRBD2. The J segment lost 6 bases and the V segment lost 3 bases, leaving 12 bases of the junction unmatched. Germline values: CDR1 LNHDA, CDR2 SQIVND (reference sequence). The CDR3 runs 18 residues.

V and J are TRBV10-1 and TRBJ2-2; TRBD2 matches at 7 bases. The germline gives CDR1 WNHNN, CDR2 SYGVQD (reference sequence). Trimming cost V 4 bases and J 1 base; bases outside gene matches: 9. The CDR3 totals 17 residues. The CDR3 sequence is CASSGNSGYKNTGELFF. CDR3 DNA sequence: TGCGCCAGCAGTGGCAATAGCGGGTACAAGAACACCGGGGAGCTGTTTTTT.

The rearrangement links TRBV6-1 to TRBJ2-7, with 7 nucleotides matching TRBD1. The V gene's germline CDR1 is MNHNS and CDR2 SASEGT. There are 13 residues in the CDR3. V lost 3 bases, J lost 5 bases, and 4 bases stayed unmatched. The CDR3 protein is CASSENRGHEQYF. The CDR3 DNA follows: TGTGCCAGCAGTGAGAACAGGGGCCACGAGCAGTACTTC.

This chain links TRBV9 with TRBJ2-2; TRBD2 matches at 7 bases. The germline V gene has CDR1 SGDLS and CDR2 YYNGEE. J was trimmed by 10 bases and V by 4 bases; bases with no gene match: 10. There are 14 residues in the CDR3. The CDR3 bases are TGTGCCAGCAGCCCCCAGACTAGCCGAGAGGAGCTGTTTTTT. Translating gives CASSPQTSREELFF. Drawing the rest from reference TRBV9 and TRBJ2-2, the complete variable domain is DSGVTQTPKHLITATGQRVTLRCSPRSGDLSVYWYQQSLDQGLQFLIQYYNGEERAKGNILERFSAQQFPDLHSELNLSSLELGDSALYFCASSPQTSREELFFGEGSRLTVL.

This clone was seen just once. The chain links TRBV19 to TRBJ2-3, with D unclear. Germline CDR1 LNHDA, CDR2 SQIVND (reference sequence). This CDR3 comprises 14 residues. V lost 4 bases and J 2 bases, leaving 10 bases between the germline ends. The CDR3 DNA is TGTGCCAGTAGTAATGTGTTCTTCACAGATACGCAGTATTTT. This gives the protein CASSNVFFTDTQYF. Full variable domain (remainder filled in from reference TRBV19 and TRBJ2-3): DGGITQSPKYLFRKEGQNVTLSCEQNLNHDAMYWYRQDPGQGLRLIYYSQIVNDFQKGDIAEGYSVSREKKESFPLTVTSAQKNPTAFYLCASSNVFFTDTQYFGPGTRLTVL.

The J gene is TRBJ2-7, the V gene TRBV11-2, with TRBD1 identical over 8 bases. Trimming took 5 bases from V and 3 from J; bases not matched to a gene: 6. Germline V gene data show CDR1 as SGHAT and CDR2 as FQNNGV. The length of the CDR3 is 14 residues. The CDR3 DNA follows: TGTGCCAGCAGCCCGGGACAGGAGTTCTACGAGCAGTACTTC. Translation gives CASSPGQEFYEQYF. The full variable domain, completed using reference TRBV11-2 and TRBJ2-7, is EAGVAQSPRYKIIEKRQSVAFWCNPISGHATLYWYQQILGQGPKLLIQFQNNGVVDDSQLPKDRFSAERLKGVDSTLKIQPAKLEDSAVYLCASSPGQEFYEQYFGPGTRLTVT.

The chain links TRBV18 to TRBJ1-4, with D possibly matching TRBD1 (5 bases). Trimming took 3 bases from V and 8 from J, leaving 13 bases between them. CDR3 length: 14 amino acids. Germline V lookup: CDR1 KGHSH, CDR2 LQKENI. The CDR3 loop is CASSPDSSVEKLFF. CDR3 nucleotides: TGTGCCAGCTCACCCGACAGTTCTGTGGAAAAACTGTTTTTT.

This clone has just a few counts. This chain links TRBV28 with TRBJ2-7, with D possibly being TRBD2 (5 bases). V was cut by 2 bases and J by 2 bases, with 13 bases left in between. Germline CDR1 and CDR2: MDHEN and SYDVKM. This CDR3 is 15 amino acids long. Written as DNA, the CDR3 is TGTGCCAGCAGTTTAAGTGCAGGAGGCCCCTACGAGCAGTACTTC. Protein product: CASSLSAGGPYEQYF.

This clone has a handful of counts. The rearrangement links TRBV2 to TRBJ2-1; 13 nucleotides line up with TRBD2. The CDR3 sequence is 16 residues long. The germline V gene has CDR1 SNHLY and CDR2 FYNNEI. V lost 2 bases to trimming and J lost 4 bases; unmatched junction nucleotides: 2. CDR3 residues: CASSEWTSGGYNEQFF. CDR3 DNA sequence: TGTGCCAGCAGTGAATGGACTAGCGGGGGTTACAATGAGCAGTTCTTC.

Comment on this clone: One end of the junction does not line up with germline, which may come from a read error. The J gene is TRBJ2-7, the V gene TRBV19; D not resolved. The CDR3 runs to 15 residues. In germline, CDR1 is LNHDA, CDR2 SQIVND (reference sequence). The CDR3 spells CASGIGIGGPYEQYF. The CDR3 DNA reads as TGTGCCAGTGGTATAGGAATAGGCGGTCCCTACGAGCAGTACTTC.

This clone was seen only once. This specimen includes other DNA sequences encoding the same CDR3. The chain links TRBV7-9 to TRBJ2-5; 8 nucleotides line up with TRBD2. Per germline, CDR1 SEHNR and CDR2 FQNEAQ (reference sequence). J gave up 0 bases and V 5 bases, and 8 bases lay outside the gene matches. This CDR3 has 16 residues. DNA of the CDR3: TGTGCCAGCAGCCAGACCAGCGGGAGTTACCAAGAGACCCAGTACTTC. Its translation is CASSQTSGSYQETQYF. Together with reference TRBV7-9 and TRBJ2-5, the CDR3 gives the full variable domain: DTGVSQNPRHKITKRGQNVTFRCDPISEHNRLYWYRQTLGQGPEFLTYFQNEAQLEKSRLLSDRFSAERPKGSFSTLEIQRTEQGDSAMYLCASSQTSGSYQETQYFGPGTRLLVL.

The rearrangement uses TRBV7-2 and TRBJ1-1; 9 bases agree with TRBD1. V lost 4 bases to trimming and J lost 2 bases; unmatched junction nucleotides: 8. The germline CDR1 and CDR2 sequences are SGHTA and FQGNSA. CDR3 length: 16 residues. CDR3 region: CASSSTGTGQNTEAFF. CDR3 nucleotides: TGTGCCAGCAGCTCAACCGGGACAGGGCAAAACACTGAAGCTTTCTTT.

The rearrangement links TRBV5-1 to TRBJ2-7; D is perhaps TRBD2 (6 bases). This CDR3 contains 14 residues. Trimming shortened V by 0 bases and J by 2 bases, and 9 bases separated the two germline ends. Germline lookup yields CDR1 SGHRS and CDR2 YFSETQ. CDR3 sequence: CASSLVSGTYEQYF. CDR3 coding DNA: TGCGCCAGCAGCTTGGTTAGCGGAACCTACGAGCAGTACTTC.

This chain joins TRBV11-2 and TRBJ2-7, with D tentatively TRBD1 (6 bases). Germline values: CDR1 SGHAT, CDR2 FQNNGV. This CDR3 is 15 amino acids long. The V end lost 3 bases, the J end lost 5 bases, and 17 bases lay between the germline ends. The CDR3 region is CASSFTGSEENEQYF. As DNA, the CDR3 is TGTGCCAGCAGCTTTACAGGGTCAGAAGAAAACGAGCAGTACTTC.

This chain joins TRBV4-2 and TRBJ2-7; 12 nucleotides line up with TRBD2. Trimming took 0 bases from V and 1 from J; bases not matched to a gene: 7. The CDR3 totals 18 residues. Germline CDR1 and CDR2: LGHNA and YNFKEQ. CDR3 nucleotide sequence: TGTGCCAGCAGCCAAGAAAGGCTAGCGGGAGGGGGATCCTACGAGCAGTACTTC. Protein product: CASSQERLAGGGSYEQYF.

This chain joins TRBV21-1 and TRBJ2-1; the table's D call TRBD2 went unverified against the DNA. TRBV21-1 is a recognized pseudogene. This CDR3 contains 16 residues. This CDR3 reads CASSITSGGKTNEQFF. For the CDR3, the DNA is TGTGCCAGCAGCATCACTAGCGGAGGAAAAACTAATGAGCAGTTCTTC.

This chain links TRBV4-3 with TRBJ2-2, with D possibly being TRBD2 (5 bases). Between the trimmed V and J ends, which lost 0 bases and 6 bases, there was a span of 11 bases. Germline V gives CDR1 LGHNA, CDR2 YSLEER. This CDR3 is 15 amino acids long. The CDR3 here is CASSQDGRVPGELFF. CDR3 coding DNA: TGCGCCAGCAGCCAAGATGGGCGGGTACCCGGGGAGCTGTTTTTT.

The rearrangement joins TRBV27 to TRBJ2-2; TRBD1 matches 8 bases. The junction had 4 bases not matched to a gene; V was cut back by 2 bases and J by 5 bases. In germline, CDR1 is MNHEY, CDR2 SMNVEV (reference sequence). The CDR3 has 15 amino acids. In nucleotides, the CDR3 is TGTGCCAGCAGTTTAGGCACAGGGGGGACCGGGGAGCTGTTTTTT. Amino acids: CASSLGTGGTGELFF.

V is TRBV11-1 and J is TRBJ2-7; D is possibly TRBD1 (6 bases). Trimming cost V 5 bases and J 5 bases, with 22 bases left between them. CDR3 length: 16 amino acids. Looked up from germline, CDR1 is SGHAT and CDR2 is FQDESV (reference sequence). The CDR3: CASSLGPQGLVHEQYF. The DNA of the CDR3 is TGTGCCAGCAGCCTAGGGCCTCAGGGGTTGGTTCACGAGCAGTACTTC.

The chain recombines TRBV28 with TRBJ2-6; 11 nucleotides match TRBD1. The V gene end was trimmed by 5 bases and the J gene end by 4 bases; junction bases not matched to a gene: 13. The CDR3 is made up of 19 amino acids. Per the germline V gene, CDR1 is MDHEN and CDR2 is SYDVKM. DNA for the CDR3: TGTGCCAGCAGTCCCCTCAAAGGACAGGGGGCGTTAGGGGCCAACGTCCTGACTTTC. It translates to CASSPLKGQGALGANVLTF.